The 21 T cell receptor beta chains listed next were all sequenced from one sample in a study of graft-versus-host responses after intestinal transplantation (dated by TCRdb to 2020 to 2023). The protocol used for the library was the immunoSEQ multiplex PCR assay. TCRdb retrieved this table from immuneACCESS and kept in-frame rearrangements only. Not all clones are present; in checked studies, unresolved V genes account for under half, and no reason is known for the remainder. This sample holds tens of thousands of clones; 75% to 95% were observed only once. 6% to 9% of the sample rests with the top ten. These receptors lack a known antigen. Per the publication, the time point label means: cells obtained before transplantation from donor or recipient. The starting material was unstimulated CD8+ T cells sorted from spleen or lymph node cells, obtained before transplant. The receptor source for this set is a human donor who was the organ donor for an intestinal transplant.

The chain joins TRBV7-9 to TRBJ2-4; D perhaps matches TRBD1 (7 bases). Germline assignment: CDR1 SEHNR and CDR2 FQNEAQ (reference sequence). The CDR3 spans 17 residues. The V and J ends lost 4 bases and 3 bases respectively, with 19 bases between them. The CDR3 region is CASSSTFDREVKNIQYF. The CDR3 nucleotides are TGTGCCAGCAGCTCGACGTTTGACAGGGAGGTCAAAAACATTCAGTACTTC.

The chain links TRBV4-1 to TRBJ2-7; D is perhaps TRBD2 (6 bases). Germline CDR1 and CDR2: MGHRA and YSYEKL. The CDR3 extends over 16 amino acids. V was pared by 0 bases and J by 3 bases, with 15 bases between. CDR3 in amino acids: CASSQDLAVLGYEQYF. DNA for the CDR3: TGCGCCAGCAGCCAAGATTTAGCGGTCTTGGGCTACGAGCAGTACTTC.

This clone was observed once. The chain combines TRBV28 with TRBJ2-2, with 12 bases aligning to TRBD2. Germline-derived CDR1 and CDR2 are MDHEN and SYDVKM. The CDR3 sequence is 18 residues long. The J segment lost 5 bases and the V segment lost 6 bases, leaving 13 bases of the junction unmatched. As DNA, the CDR3 is TGTGCCAGCAGCCCCGTCCTAGCGGGGGGGTGGGGTACCGGGGAGCTGTTTTTT. Amino acids: CASSPVLAGGWGTGELFF. Based on the CDR3 plus reference TRBV28 and TRBJ2-2, the full variable domain is DVKVTQSSRYLVKRTGEKVFLECVQDMDHENMFWYRQDPGLGLRLIYFSYDVKMKEKGDIPEGYSVSREKKERFSLILESASTNQTSMYLCASSPVLAGGWGTGELFFGEGSRLTVL.

Concerning this clone itself: A read error is possible here, since a much larger clone lies one base away. This specimen includes other DNA sequences encoding the same CDR3. The rearrangement joins TRBV9 to TRBJ1-1; D is uncertain. The CDR3 loop spans 13 amino acids. The V gene's germline CDR1 is SGDLS and CDR2 YYNGEE. The V end lost 6 bases, the J end lost 6 bases, and 15 bases lay between the germline ends. In DNA form, the CDR3 reads TGTGCCAGCACCCTGATAGGAGAGGCTGAAGCTTTCTTT. Translated, it gives CASTLIGEAEAFF.

This clone was seen just once. The V call is TRBV5-4, the J call TRBJ1-6; D is unresolved. The CDR3 has 17 amino acids. Germline V gene sequence: CDR1 SGHNT, CDR2 YYREEE (reference sequence). V gave up 0 bases and J gave up 4 bases, with 14 bases separating them. CDR3 DNA sequence: TGTGCCAGCAGCTTGGGTCCCCCGTGGTCTTATAATTCACCCCTCCACTTT. Translation gives CASSLGPPWSYNSPLHF.

This clone was counted a few times. The rearrangement links TRBV10-3 to TRBJ2-7, with a weak D call TRBD2 (6 bases). The V end lost 8 bases, the J end lost 6 bases, and 11 bases lay between the germline ends. The CDR3 consists of 11 residues. CDR1 and CDR2 (germline): ENHRY, SYGVKD. The DNA of the CDR3 is TGTGCCATCTCGAGGAGGGGCGAGCAGTACTTC. This gives the protein CAISRRGEQYF.

The J gene is TRBJ2-7, the V gene TRBV27; D may be TRBD2 (6 bases). This CDR3 is built from 13 residues. Germline CDR1 reads MNHEY; CDR2 reads SMNVEV (reference sequence). Trimming left V 3 bases short and J 2 bases short, with 8 bases between. Here the CDR3 reads CASSLGRPYEQYF. The CDR3 DNA is TGTGCCAGCAGTTTGGGGAGGCCCTACGAGCAGTACTTC.

The chain couples TRBV2 to TRBJ2-7, with a weak D call TRBD2 (6 bases). Germline loops: CDR1 SNHLY, CDR2 FYNNEI. V dropped 5 bases and J dropped 0 bases, with 17 bases sitting between them. The CDR3 has 16 amino acids. CDR3 loop: CASSQGLASNSYEQYF. CDR3 nucleotides: TGTGCCAGCAGTCAGGGACTGGCAAGCAACTCCTACGAGCAGTACTTC.

This clone was picked up one time. CDR3 amino acids: CASLGLAGGETYEQYF. The CDR3 nucleotides read TGTGCCAGCCTTGGGCTAGCGGGAGGCGAGACCTACGAGCAGTACTTC. This sequence joins TRBV18 and TRBJ2-7; 11 bases are shared with TRBD2. J lost 2 bases, V lost 8 bases, and 11 bases had no gene match. CDR3 size: 16 residues. CDR1 and CDR2 from the germline V gene are KGHSH and LQKENI. Full variable domain (remainder filled in from reference TRBV18 and TRBJ2-7): NAGVMQNPRHLVRRRGQEARLRCSPMKGHSHVYWYRQLPEEGLKFMVYLQKENIIDESGMPKERFSAEFPKEGPSILRIQQVVRGDSAAYFCASLGLAGGETYEQYFGPGTRLTVT.

The CDR3 sequence is CASSLVQANEKLFF. The CDR3 DNA reads as TGTGCCAGCAGCTTAGTACAGGCTAATGAAAAACTGTTTTTT. The V call is TRBV11-2, the J call TRBJ1-4; possible D gene TRBD1, 5 bases. From germline, CDR1 is SGHAT and CDR2 FQNNGV. Trimming took 1 base from V and 3 from J, leaving 6 bases between them. This CDR3 has 14 residues.

V gene TRBV11-2 combines with J gene TRBJ2-2, with D unresolved. The V gene lost 5 bases and the J gene lost 2 bases, with 6 bases spanning the gap. The CDR3 is 13 residues long. Germline CDR1 is SGHAT and CDR2 is FQNNGV. The CDR3 loop is CASSLTNTGELFF. For the CDR3, the DNA is TGTGCCAGCAGCCTTACAAACACCGGGGAGCTGTTTTTT.

The chain uses TRBV5-4 and TRBJ1-2; D gene ambiguous. This CDR3 is 15 amino acids long. In germline, CDR1 is SGHNT, CDR2 YYREEE (reference sequence). V was trimmed by 4 bases and J by 2 bases, leaving 15 bases between them. DNA for the CDR3: TGTGCCAGCAGCGGTAACATTGGAGGGAACTATGGCTACACCTTC. As protein: CASSGNIGGNYGYTF.

The chain links TRBV6-5 to TRBJ1-2; D remains unclear. The germline gives CDR1 MNHEY, CDR2 SVGAGI. The V and J ends lost 6 bases and 11 bases respectively, with 13 bases between them. The CDR3 has 11 residues. The CDR3 is CASRENREYTF. As DNA, the CDR3 is TGTGCCAGCAGGGAGAATCGGGAGTACACCTTC.

This clone was observed a handful of times. The rearrangement joins TRBV15 to TRBJ2-5; the D gene is possibly TRBD1 (5 bases). The CDR3 totals 15 residues. CDR1 LNHNV and CDR2 YYDKDF come from the germline V gene (reference sequence). V lost 0 bases to trimming and J lost 2 bases, with 10 bases between them. Here the CDR3 DNA reads TGTGCCACCAGCAGAGATCTAGGGGATCAAGAGACCCAGTACTTC. Its protein product is CATSRDLGDQETQYF.

The V gene is TRBV4-1, the J gene TRBJ2-5; no definite D call. The CDR3 has 16 residues. The germline V gene has CDR1 MGHRA and CDR2 YSYEKL. Deletions cut 4 bases from V and 2 bases from J, with 17 bases between. The CDR3 loop is CASSLNLGNKQETQYF. For the CDR3, the DNA is TGCGCCAGCAGCCTCAACCTTGGGAACAAGCAAGAGACCCAGTACTTC.

In its sample, this clone was seen once. The chain carries TRBV9 and TRBJ2-3; no clear D. From germline, CDR1 is SGDLS and CDR2 YYNGEE. Deletions cut 0 bases from V and 0 bases from J, with 11 bases between. The CDR3 is 16 residues long. Here the CDR3 DNA reads TGTGCCAGCAGCGTAGCGAGTCAATCTAGCACAGATACGCAGTATTTT. This gives the protein CASSVASQSSTDTQYF.

This chain connects TRBV5-1 to TRBJ2-1, with 7 bases identical to TRBD2. The CDR3 has 19 amino acids. Trimming removed 4 bases from V and 3 bases from J; junction bases left unmatched: 19. Germline values: CDR1 SGHRS, CDR2 YFSETQ. DNA for the CDR3: TGCGCCAGCAGCCCAGCTCGGTCTGGGGTGAGCGGGATCTACAATGAGCAGTTCTTC. This encodes CASSPARSGVSGIYNEQFF.

The rearrangement joins TRBV5-6 to TRBJ2-5, with D hard to call. The CDR3 extends over 13 amino acids. Trimming shortened V by 4 bases and J by 2 bases, and 9 bases separated the two germline ends. CDR1 is SGHDT and CDR2 is YYEEEE in the germline V gene. In DNA form, the CDR3 reads TGTGCCAGCAGCCAGATTCCTCAAGAGACCCAGTACTTC. Protein: CASSQIPQETQYF.

The chain joins TRBV27 to TRBJ1-2, with unresolved D. This CDR3 contains 14 residues. The germline CDR1 and CDR2 sequences are MNHEY and SMNVEV (reference sequence). Trimming stripped 2 bases from V and 6 bases from J, with 13 bases between. The CDR3 nucleotides are TGTGCCAGCAGTTTAGGCCCCTCCCCGAATGGCTACACCTTC. Translating it yields CASSLGPSPNGYTF.

DNA of the CDR3: TGTGCCAGCAGCCCCGGACAGGGGGCTAGGAATGGCTACACCTTC. Translation: CASSPGQGARNGYTF. The chain combines TRBV13 with TRBJ1-2; 11 positions match TRBD1. The ends lost 5 bases at V and 6 bases at J; junction bases unmatched: 8. Looked up from germline, CDR1 is PRHDT and CDR2 is FYEKMQ (reference sequence). This CDR3 is built from 15 residues.

The CDR3 DNA reads TGTGCCAGCAGTTACTCGATGGTGCGAAAATACAATGAGCAGTTCTTC. Translating gives CASSYSMVRKYNEQFF. The chain is built from TRBV6-5 and TRBJ2-1; D unclear. The CDR3 is 16 residues long. V lost 0 bases and J 4 bases, leaving 13 bases between the germline ends. Germline V gives CDR1 MNHEY, CDR2 SVGAGI.